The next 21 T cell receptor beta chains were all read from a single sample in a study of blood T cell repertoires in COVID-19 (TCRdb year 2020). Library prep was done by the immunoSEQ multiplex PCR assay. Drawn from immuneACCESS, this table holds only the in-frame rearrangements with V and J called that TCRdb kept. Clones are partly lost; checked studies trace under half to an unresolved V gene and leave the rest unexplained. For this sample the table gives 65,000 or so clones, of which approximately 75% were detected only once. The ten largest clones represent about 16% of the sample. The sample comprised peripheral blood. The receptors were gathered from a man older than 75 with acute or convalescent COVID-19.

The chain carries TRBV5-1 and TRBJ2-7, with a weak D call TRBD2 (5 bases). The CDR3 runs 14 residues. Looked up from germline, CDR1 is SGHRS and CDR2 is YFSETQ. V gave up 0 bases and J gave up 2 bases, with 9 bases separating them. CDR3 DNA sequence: TGCGCCAGCAGCTTGGCGAGCGGCGCCTACGAGCAGTACTTC. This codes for CASSLASGAYEQYF.

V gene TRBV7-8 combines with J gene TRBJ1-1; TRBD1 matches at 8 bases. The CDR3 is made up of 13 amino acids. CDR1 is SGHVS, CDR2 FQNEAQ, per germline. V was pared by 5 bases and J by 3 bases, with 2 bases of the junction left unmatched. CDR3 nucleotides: TGTGCCAGCAGCCAGGACAGGGACACTGAAGCTTTCTTT. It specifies CASSQDRDTEAFF.

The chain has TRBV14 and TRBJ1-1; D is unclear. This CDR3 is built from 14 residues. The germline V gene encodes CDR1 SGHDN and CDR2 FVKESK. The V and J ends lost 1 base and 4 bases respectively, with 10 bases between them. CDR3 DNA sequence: TGTGCCAGCAGCCAAGGAGGAGCCGGCACTGAAGCTTTCTTT. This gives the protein CASSQGGAGTEAFF.

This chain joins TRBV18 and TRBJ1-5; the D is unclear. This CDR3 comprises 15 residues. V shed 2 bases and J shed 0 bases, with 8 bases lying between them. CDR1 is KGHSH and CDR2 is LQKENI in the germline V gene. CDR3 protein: CASSPEIHSNQPQHF. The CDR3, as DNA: TGTGCCAGCTCACCAGAGATTCATAGCAATCAGCCCCAGCATTTT.

The CDR3 protein is CASSLGGTSGNEQFF. The CDR3, as DNA: TGTGCCAGCAGCTTAGGTGGGACTAGCGGTAATGAGCAGTTCTTC. The V gene is TRBV11-3, the J gene TRBJ2-1; TRBD2 agrees at 11 bases. This CDR3 has 15 amino acids. The junction had 3 bases not matched to a gene; V was cut back by 1 base and J by 7 bases. CDR1 is SGHNT, CDR2 YENEEA, per germline.

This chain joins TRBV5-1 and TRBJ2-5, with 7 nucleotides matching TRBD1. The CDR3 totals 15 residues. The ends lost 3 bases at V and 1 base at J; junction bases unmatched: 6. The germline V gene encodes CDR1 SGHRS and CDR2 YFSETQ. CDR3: CASSSTGAPQETQYF. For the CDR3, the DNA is TGCGCCAGCAGCTCTACAGGGGCCCCCCAAGAGACCCAGTACTTC.

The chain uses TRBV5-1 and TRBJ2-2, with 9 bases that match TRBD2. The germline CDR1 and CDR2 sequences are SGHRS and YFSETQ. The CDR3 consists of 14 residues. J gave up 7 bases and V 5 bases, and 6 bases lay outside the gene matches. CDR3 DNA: TGCGCCAGCAGTGGCCTAGCGGGGATCGGGGAGCTGTTTTTT. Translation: CASSGLAGIGELFF.

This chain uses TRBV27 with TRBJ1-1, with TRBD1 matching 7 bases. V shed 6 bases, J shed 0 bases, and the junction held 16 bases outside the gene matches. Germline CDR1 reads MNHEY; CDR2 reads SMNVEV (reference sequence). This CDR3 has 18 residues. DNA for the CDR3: TGTGCCAGCAGAGGCGACAGGGTGGGCCAGGGAATGAACACTGAAGCTTTCTTT. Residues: CASRGDRVGQGMNTEAFF.

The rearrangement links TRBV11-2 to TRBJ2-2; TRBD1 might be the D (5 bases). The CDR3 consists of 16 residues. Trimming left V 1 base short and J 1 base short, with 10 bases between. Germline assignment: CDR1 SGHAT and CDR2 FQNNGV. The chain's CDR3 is CASSLAYQGNTGELFF. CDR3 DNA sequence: TGTGCCAGCAGCTTAGCCTACCAGGGGAACACCGGGGAGCTGTTTTTT. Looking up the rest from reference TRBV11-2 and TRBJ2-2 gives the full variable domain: EAGVAQSPRYKIIEKRQSVAFWCNPISGHATLYWYQQILGQGPKLLIQFQNNGVVDDSQLPKDRFSAERLKGVDSTLKIQPAKLEDSAVYLCASSLAYQGNTGELFFGEGSRLTVL.

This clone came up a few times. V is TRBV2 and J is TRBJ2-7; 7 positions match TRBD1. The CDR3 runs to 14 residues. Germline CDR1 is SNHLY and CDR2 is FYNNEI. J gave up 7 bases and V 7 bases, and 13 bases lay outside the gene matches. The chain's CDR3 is CASKLDRALKEQYF. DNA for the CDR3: TGTGCCAGCAAGCTAGACAGGGCCCTTAAGGAGCAGTACTTC.

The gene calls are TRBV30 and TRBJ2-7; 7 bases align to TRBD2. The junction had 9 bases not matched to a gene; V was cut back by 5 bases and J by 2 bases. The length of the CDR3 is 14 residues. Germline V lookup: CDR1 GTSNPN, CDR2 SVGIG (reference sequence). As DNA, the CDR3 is TGTGCCTGGTCAACCGGGAGGATAACCTACGAGCAGTACTTC. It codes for CAWSTGRITYEQYF.

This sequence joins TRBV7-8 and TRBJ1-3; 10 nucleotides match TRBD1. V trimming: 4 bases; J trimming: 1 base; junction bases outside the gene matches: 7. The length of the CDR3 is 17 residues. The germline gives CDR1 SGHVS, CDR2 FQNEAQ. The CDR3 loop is CASSSRDRGWSGNTIYF. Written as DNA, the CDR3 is TGTGCCAGCAGCTCCCGGGACAGGGGATGGTCTGGAAACACCATATATTTT.

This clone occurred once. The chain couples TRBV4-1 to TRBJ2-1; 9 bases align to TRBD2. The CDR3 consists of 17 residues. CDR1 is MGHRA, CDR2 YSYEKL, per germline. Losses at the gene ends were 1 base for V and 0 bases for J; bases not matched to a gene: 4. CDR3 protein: CASSQGAGGRSYNEQFF. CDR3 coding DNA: TGCGCCAGCAGCCAAGGAGCGGGGGGACGCTCCTACAATGAGCAGTTCTTC.

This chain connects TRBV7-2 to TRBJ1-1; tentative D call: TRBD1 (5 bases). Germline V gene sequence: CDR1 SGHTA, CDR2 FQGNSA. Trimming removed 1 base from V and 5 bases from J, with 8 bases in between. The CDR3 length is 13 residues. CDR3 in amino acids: CASSLGGRTEAFF. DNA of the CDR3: TGTGCCAGCAGCTTAGGGGGGAGGACTGAAGCTTTCTTT. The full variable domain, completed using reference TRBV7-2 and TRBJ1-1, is GAGVSQSPSNKVTEKGKDVELRCDPISGHTALYWYRQSLGQGLEFLIYFQGNSAPDKSGLPSDRFSAERTGGSVSTLTIQRTQQEDSAVYLCASSLGGRTEAFFGQGTRLTVV.

The CDR3 DNA reads as TGCGCCAGCAGCTTGGTCCCAGCGGAGGCCTACGAGCAGTACTTC. Amino acid sequence: CASSLVPAEAYEQYF. The chain links TRBV5-1 to TRBJ2-7; a weak D match, TRBD2 (5 bases). CDR3 length: 15 residues. V dropped 0 bases and J dropped 2 bases, with 12 bases sitting between them. Germline values: CDR1 SGHRS, CDR2 YFSETQ.

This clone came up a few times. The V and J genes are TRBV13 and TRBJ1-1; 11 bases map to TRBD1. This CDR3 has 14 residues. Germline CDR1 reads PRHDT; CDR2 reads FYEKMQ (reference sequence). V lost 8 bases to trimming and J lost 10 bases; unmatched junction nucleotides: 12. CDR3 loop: CASRDRGVEGRAFF. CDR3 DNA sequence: TGTGCCAGCCGGGACAGGGGGGTAGAAGGGCGAGCTTTCTTT.

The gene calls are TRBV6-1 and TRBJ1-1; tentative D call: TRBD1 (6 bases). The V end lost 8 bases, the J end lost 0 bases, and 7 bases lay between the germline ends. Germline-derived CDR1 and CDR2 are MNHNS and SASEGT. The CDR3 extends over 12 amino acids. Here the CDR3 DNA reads TGTGCCAGCCAGGGGATGAACACTGAAGCTTTCTTT. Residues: CASQGMNTEAFF.

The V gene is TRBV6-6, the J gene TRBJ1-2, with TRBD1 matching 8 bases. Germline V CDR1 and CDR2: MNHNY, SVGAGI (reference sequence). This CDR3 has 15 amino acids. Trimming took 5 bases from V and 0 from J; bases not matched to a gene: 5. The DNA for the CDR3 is TGTGCCAGCAGTGACAGGGGAAATTCTAACTATGGCTACACCTTC. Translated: CASSDRGNSNYGYTF.

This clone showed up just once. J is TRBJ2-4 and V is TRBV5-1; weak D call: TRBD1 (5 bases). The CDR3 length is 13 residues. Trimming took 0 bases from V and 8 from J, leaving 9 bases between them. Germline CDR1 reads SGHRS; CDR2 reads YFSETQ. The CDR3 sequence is CASSLARADIQYF. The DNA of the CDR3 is TGCGCCAGCAGCTTGGCCAGGGCTGACATTCAGTACTTC.

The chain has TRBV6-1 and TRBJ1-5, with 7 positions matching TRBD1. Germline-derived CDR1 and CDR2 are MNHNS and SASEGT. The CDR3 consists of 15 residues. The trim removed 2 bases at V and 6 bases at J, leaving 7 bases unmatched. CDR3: CASSEIGGGGQPQHF. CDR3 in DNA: TGTGCCAGCAGTGAAATCGGAGGGGGCGGTCAGCCCCAGCATTTT.

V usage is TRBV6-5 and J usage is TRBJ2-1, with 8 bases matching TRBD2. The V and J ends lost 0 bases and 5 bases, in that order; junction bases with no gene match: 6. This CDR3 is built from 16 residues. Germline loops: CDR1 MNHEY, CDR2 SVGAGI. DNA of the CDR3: TGTGCCAGCAGTTACTCGTTCCAGCGGGGGCACAATGAGCAGTTCTTC. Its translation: CASSYSFQRGHNEQFF.